This T cell receptor (beta chain) was captured in a study of shared clonotypes between healthy human individuals (dated by TCRdb to the early 2020s). Regarding the complete study: A couple of women and three men aged 18 to 49 years were included in the cohort. Per donor, three plates each were used for CD4 naive and CD4 memory, two for CD8 naive, and one for CD8 memory. Libraries were prepared and TCR repertoires were sequenced by different laboratories using diverse techniques, in order to increase sequencing depth and limit assay-specific biases. To estimate repertoire size and how much clonotypes are shared between individuals, the study performed deep sequencing of blood TCR repertoires from a few healthy adults. Between about 0.94 and 10 billion PBMCs per donor were obtained by leukapheresis.

Via the germline V gene, CDR1 is SGHDT and CDR2 YYEEEE. Between the V and J ends, shortened by 1 base and 8 bases respectively, the junction contains 19 bases. The CDR3 covers 16 residues, taking in both the cysteine and the phenylalanine. Only the CDR3 DNA is retained, 48 bases long and in frame from the first base. TCR CDR3 regions were amplified from genomic DNA by multiplex PCR using the deep immunoSEQ assay. Extracted genomic DNA from each cell subset was spread evenly across all wells of several immunoSEQ 96-well plates, with each plate serving as a replicate. For sorted subsets, roughly 200 ng of genomic DNA, equivalent to 30,000 or so T cell genomes, went into each replicate PCR. The purified libraries were quantified using a Qubit 3.0 fluorometer, sized with a Bioanalyzer 2100, and then quantified again using the KAPA Library Quantification kit. Every immunoSEQ 96-well plate was sequenced on a dedicated single-read 150-cycle Illumina NextSeq 550 flow cell. Regarding the original processing steps: Because the immunoSEQ output held only junctional sequences and lacked quality scores, the filtering could not match the filtering applied to full-length reads. Sequences were annotated with PyIR, a Python wrapper for IgBLAST v1.9, and V/J genes and CDR3 were assigned using IMGT germline references. Reads were filtered out if the reads had weak V/J assignments (E-value above 1e-6), no CDR3, stop codons, out-of-frame junctions, or ambiguous translated residues. V3J clonotypes were defined as sequences sharing the same inferred V gene, J gene, and CDR3 amino acid sequence. The percentage overlap between two repertoires was calculated by dividing the number of shared unique clonotypes by the size of the smaller repertoire. Repertoire richness was assessed with RTK rarefaction, the Chao1 estimator, and Recon v2.1 estimates of unobserved clonotypes. Generation probabilities were computed with OLGA for all TCRbeta clonotypes obtained by the gDNA method from several donors. TCRdb obtained this table from immuneACCESS and retained in-frame rearrangements with V and J assigned. These tables miss some clones; where compared with another copy, unresolved V genes account for less than half of the shortfall, and the remainder is unexplained. V, J and clone size were drawn from that table, and D and trimming were deduced from the DNA. Recorded for this sample are millions of clones; around nine tenths of them occurred a single time. The ten largest clones represent roughly 0.13% of the sample.

Overall results and qualifications from the work: Because the study included only a small number of donors, the genetic and exposure-history diversity represented was limited. Based on pairwise subsampling, the degree of clonotype sharing among donors was expected to be affected by sequencing depth. Rarefaction of sorted-subset datasets indicated incomplete sequencing despite the large sequencing depth. Sampling was restricted to blood, and TCR repertoires in tissue are likely to differ from TCR repertoires in blood. Estimated clonotype richness was generally larger for naive than for memory subsets. Clonotypes shared by all four sorted-subset donors showed higher generation probabilities than non-shared clonotypes. Sharing across several donors was observed for approximately 5% of naive CD4, over 3% of naive CD8, around 2.5% of memory CD4, and roughly 0.43% of memory CD8 clonotypes.

A note on this clone: Its target antigen remains unknown. No base qualities exist here, and no much larger clone lies one base off it.

The donors were healthy, HIV-negative adults with no recently reported acute infections or vaccinations. Only Caucasian adults living in Nashville, Tennessee, USA were represented among the donors. CD4+ T cells were enriched by magnetic negative selection; naive cells were then positively selected on CD45RA, and the negative fraction formed the memory subset. Blood was obtained by leukapheresis, after which PBMCs were separated by Ficoll-Histopaque density gradient centrifugation and cryopreserved in liquid nitrogen vapor phase. Purity and quantity of every magnetically sorted T cell population were checked by analytical flow cytometry. Genomic DNA was isolated from each sorted fraction and quantified by UV absorbance on a Nanodrop 2000c.

The source material was naive CD4+ T cells sorted from blood. In the paper's terms, the cell subset or site label means: CD45RA+ positively selected. The clonotype comes from a man in his late teens or twenties in good health. Rearrangement joined TRBV5-6 to TRBJ2-1, and TRBD2 may be the D gene, going by 6 matching bases. The DNA sequence is as follows: TGTGCCAGCAGCTTGACGGGGCGTCGGAGGGTCGATGAGCAGTTCTTC. This gives the protein CASSLTGRRRVDEQFF.